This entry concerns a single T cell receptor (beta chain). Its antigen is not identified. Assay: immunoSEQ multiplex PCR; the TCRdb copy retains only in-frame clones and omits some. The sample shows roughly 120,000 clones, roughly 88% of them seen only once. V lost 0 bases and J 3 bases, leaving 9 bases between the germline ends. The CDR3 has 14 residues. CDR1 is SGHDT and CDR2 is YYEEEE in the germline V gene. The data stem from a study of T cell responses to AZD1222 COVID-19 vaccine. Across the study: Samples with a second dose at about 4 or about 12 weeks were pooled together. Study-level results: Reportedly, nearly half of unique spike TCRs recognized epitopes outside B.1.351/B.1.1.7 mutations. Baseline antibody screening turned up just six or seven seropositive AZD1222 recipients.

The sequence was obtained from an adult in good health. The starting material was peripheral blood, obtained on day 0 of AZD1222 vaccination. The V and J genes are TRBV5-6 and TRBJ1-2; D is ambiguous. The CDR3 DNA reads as TGTGCCAGCAGCTTGGGACATGTGGACTATGGCTACACCTTC. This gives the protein CASSLGHVDYGYTF.